This T cell receptor (beta chain) emerged from a study of cytomegalovirus exposure and HLA in healthy donors. Points from the study as a whole: Per a prior analysis, the majority of TCR beta V segments were productive roughly 87% or roughly 30% of the time. Apart from CMV serostatus, no immune exposure information was available.

The PCR contained 60 Vbeta and 13 Jbeta primers. The method was immunoSEQ multiplex PCR; TCRdb's version includes in-frame clones alone and lacks a portion of them. The data hold about 150,000 clones, with about 80% observed a single time. This CDR3 contains 13 residues. V lost 5 bases and J lost 3, with 11 bases in between. Germline CDR1 is MNHEY and CDR2 is SMNVEV (reference sequence). Of note for this clone: Antigen: not known.

The V gene is TRBV27, the J gene TRBJ2-7, with D uncertain. What was sequenced was PBMCs. The TCR originated in a woman aged 50 to 60 in good health and CMV-seropositive. The CDR3 region is CASSRSPVYEQYF. CDR3 sequence (DNA): TGTGCCAGCAGTCGCAGTCCAGTCTACGAGCAGTACTTC.